These 24 T cell receptor beta chains came from one sample sequenced in a study of CD4 T cells in relation to SARS-CoV-2 and coronaviruses. Some clones are missing from TCRdb's copy, which holds only in-frame ones; the method was immunoSEQ multiplex PCR. The data show approximately 41,000 clones, approximately 80% seen once. Their antigen targets remain unknown. The sample consisted of naive CD4+ T cells from PBMCs, cultured in vitro. Subset in this sample: naive CD4+ T cells isolated by negative enrichment. These receptors all stem from an adult with COVID-19.

This sequence joins TRBV19 and TRBJ1-5; no definite D call. The V end lost 3 bases, the J end lost 6 bases, and 6 bases lay between the germline ends. Germline V gene lookup returns CDR1 LNHDA and CDR2 SQIVND (reference sequence). This CDR3 has 12 amino acids. The CDR3: CASSIQVQPQHF. The CDR3 DNA follows: TGTGCCAGTAGTATCCAGGTTCAGCCCCAGCATTTT.

The chain is built from TRBV14 and TRBJ2-5; D perhaps matches TRBD2 (6 bases). This CDR3 is 13 amino acids long. Looked up from germline, CDR1 is SGHDN and CDR2 is FVKESK. Between the trimmed V and J ends, which lost 3 bases and 5 bases, there was a span of 10 bases. DNA for the CDR3: TGTGCCAGCAGCCAGCGGGAATTGGAGACCCAGTACTTC. It is translated as CASSQRELETQYF.

CDR3 residues: CASSQFKQGLNEQFF. The CDR3 DNA follows: TGTGCCAGCAGCCAATTTAAACAGGGGCTCAATGAGCAGTTCTTC. This chain links TRBV16 with TRBJ2-1; 7 bases are a match to TRBD1. The V and J ends lost 1 base and 6 bases, in that order; junction bases with no gene match: 6. Germline CDR1 and CDR2: KGHSY and FQNENV. CDR3 length: 15 amino acids.

The rearrangement links TRBV28 to TRBJ2-3; 14 bases match TRBD2. This CDR3 spans 14 amino acids. CDR1 and CDR2 (germline): MDHEN, SYDVKM. J lost 7 bases, V lost 9 bases, and 6 bases had no gene match. The CDR3 sequence: CARGTSGRTNTQYF. The CDR3 coding sequence is TGTGCCAGGGGGACTAGCGGGAGAACGAATACGCAGTATTTT.

This chain joins TRBV5-1 and TRBJ2-1, with 14 nucleotides matching TRBD2. There are 16 residues in the CDR3. The J segment lost 6 bases and the V segment lost 4 bases, leaving 6 bases of the junction unmatched. Germline CDR1 reads SGHRS; CDR2 reads YFSETQ. For the CDR3, the DNA is TGCGCCAGCAGCCCCCCGGGACTAGCGGGAGTCAATGAGCAGTTCTTC. Translating gives CASSPPGLAGVNEQFF.

The chain uses TRBV28 and TRBJ1-4, with D maybe TRBD1 (5 bases). The length of the CDR3 is 14 residues. The germline V gene encodes CDR1 MDHEN and CDR2 SYDVKM. V lost 4 bases to trimming and J lost 7 bases, with 13 bases between them. The CDR3, as DNA: TGTGCCAGCAGTTGGCGGGGGAATGGTGAAAAACTGTTTTTT. Amino acids: CASSWRGNGEKLFF. Full variable domain (missing parts from reference TRBV28 and TRBJ1-4): DVKVTQSSRYLVKRTGEKVFLECVQDMDHENMFWYRQDPGLGLRLIYFSYDVKMKEKGDIPEGYSVSREKKERFSLILESASTNQTSMYLCASSWRGNGEKLFFGSGTQLSVL.

The J gene is TRBJ2-7, the V gene TRBV29-1; 13 bases are shared with TRBD2. The CDR3 spans 13 residues. The V and J ends lost 7 bases and 4 bases, in that order; junction bases with no gene match: 4. From germline, CDR1 is SQVTM and CDR2 ANQGSEA. CDR3 coding DNA: TGCAGCGCTAGGACTAGCGGGAGTTACGAGCAGTACTTC. Translating gives CSARTSGSYEQYF.

The chain joins TRBV7-9 to TRBJ2-3; D not resolved. Trimming took 4 bases from V and 0 from J, leaving 2 bases between them. Germline V gene data show CDR1 as SEHNR and CDR2 as FQNEAQ (reference sequence). The CDR3 runs 12 residues. DNA of the CDR3: TGTGCCAGCAGCTGGAGCACAGATACGCAGTATTTT. Encoded protein: CASSWSTDTQYF.

V usage is TRBV7-2 and J usage is TRBJ2-3; TRBD2 matches at 12 bases. The CDR3 totals 17 residues. CDR1 is SGHTA and CDR2 is FQGNSA in the germline V gene. Losses at the gene ends were 1 base for V and 3 bases for J; bases not matched to a gene: 5. The CDR3: CASSLGLAGEGTDTQYF. CDR3 bases: TGTGCCAGCAGCTTAGGACTAGCGGGAGAGGGTACAGATACGCAGTATTTT. The complete variable domain, with remaining parts taken from reference TRBV7-2 and TRBJ2-3, reads GAGVSQSPSNKVTEKGKDVELRCDPISGHTALYWYRQSLGQGLEFLIYFQGNSAPDKSGLPSDRFSAERTGGSVSTLTIQRTQQEDSAVYLCASSLGLAGEGTDTQYFGPGTRLTVL.

This chain links TRBV28 with TRBJ2-7; D gene unclear. Germline CDR1 reads MDHEN; CDR2 reads SYDVKM. CDR3 size: 15 residues. V was shortened by 4 bases and J by 0 bases, with 13 bases between the two germline ends. The CDR3 DNA reads as TGTGCCAGCAGTTCCCCCCACTTGGGCTCCTACGAGCAGTACTTC. Residues: CASSSPHLGSYEQYF.

The chain employs TRBV28 and TRBJ2-6; tentatively, D is TRBD1 (5 bases). CDR1 is MDHEN, CDR2 SYDVKM, per germline. Between the trimmed V and J ends, which lost 5 bases and 1 base, there was a span of 12 bases. The CDR3 is made up of 16 amino acids. The CDR3 reads CASSITDRSGANVLTF. CDR3 coding DNA: TGTGCCAGCAGTATCACTGACAGATCTGGGGCCAACGTCCTGACTTTC.

The V gene is TRBV11-2, the J gene TRBJ1-1; D gene unclear. V shed 6 bases and J shed 10 bases, with 18 bases lying between them. This CDR3 is 13 amino acids long. Per the germline V gene, CDR1 is SGHAT and CDR2 is FQNNGV. CDR3 coding DNA: TGTGCCAGCAGTAGTGGCACCAGACCTAGAGCTTTCTTT. Encoded protein: CASSSGTRPRAFF.

The rearrangement uses TRBV7-7 and TRBJ2-1; tentatively, D is TRBD2 (6 bases). The CDR3 loop spans 18 amino acids. The germline V gene has CDR1 SSHAT and CDR2 FNYEAQ (reference sequence). Trimming left V 1 base short and J 0 bases short, with 16 bases between. CDR3 in amino acids: CASSLELASAYSYNEQFF. The CDR3 DNA sequence: TGTGCCAGCAGCTTAGAGCTGGCTAGCGCCTACTCCTACAATGAGCAGTTCTTC.

V gene TRBV4-2 combines with J gene TRBJ2-5; 12 positions agree with TRBD2. Germline CDR1 and CDR2: LGHNA and YNFKEQ. V lost 0 bases, J lost 9 bases, and 5 bases stayed unmatched. There are 15 residues in the CDR3. The CDR3 nucleotides are TGTGCCAGCAGCCAAGAGACTAGCGGGAGAGGGGCCCAGTACTTC. It codes for CASSQETSGRGAQYF.

The genes are TRBV12-3 or TRBV12-4 and TRBJ1-5, with D unresolved. V was shortened by 2 bases and J by 7 bases, with 6 bases between the two germline ends. The CDR3 sequence is 12 residues long. The CDR3: CASSLPRQPQHF. The CDR3 coding sequence is TGTGCCAGCAGTTTACCCAGGCAGCCCCAGCATTTT.

The chain combines TRBV6-5 with TRBJ2-7, with no clear D. Germline V gene lookup returns CDR1 MNHEY and CDR2 SVGAGI. The CDR3 runs to 12 residues. V lost 6 bases to trimming and J lost 0 bases, with 6 bases between them. The CDR3 DNA reads TGTGCCAGCAGCAGGTACTCCTACGAGCAGTACTTC. Residues: CASSRYSYEQYF.

The gene calls are TRBV6-5 and TRBJ2-3, with 7 bases that match TRBD2. V lost 8 bases and J lost 4; bases outside the gene matches: 15. The germline CDR1 and CDR2 sequences are MNHEY and SVGAGI. The length of the CDR3 is 16 residues. The CDR3 loop is CASRLREGTAADTQYF. The CDR3 DNA sequence: TGTGCCAGCCGTTTGAGGGAGGGCACGGCCGCAGATACGCAGTATTTT.

Turning to this clone: Other DNA variants within this sample encode the same CDR3. CDR3 sequence (DNA): TGTGCCAGCAGTGACTCCGACACCGGGGAGCTGTTTTTT. It encodes CASSDSDTGELFF. This chain connects TRBV6-4 to TRBJ2-2, with unresolved D. The CDR3 length is 13 residues. CDR1 and CDR2 from the germline V gene are MRHNA and SNTAGT. Trimming left V 0 bases short and J 3 bases short, with 2 bases between.

The rearrangement joins TRBV6-2 or TRBV6-3 to TRBJ1-5; no definite D call. Germline V CDR1 and CDR2: MNHEY, SVGEGT. This CDR3 spans 15 amino acids. Trimming stripped 2 bases from V and 1 base from J, with 9 bases between. The CDR3 sequence: CASSYGQLSNQPQHF. CDR3 DNA: TGTGCCAGCAGTTACGGGCAGTTAAGCAATCAGCCCCAGCATTTT.

The V gene is TRBV5-1, the J gene TRBJ2-3; a possible D gene is TRBD1 (5 bases). V was cut by 0 bases and J by 4 bases, with 12 bases left in between. CDR3 length equals 15 residues. The germline gives CDR1 SGHRS, CDR2 YFSETQ. CDR3 bases: TGCGCCAGCAGCTTGGCGGCAGGGTTTTCAGATACGCAGTATTTT. Its protein is CASSLAAGFSDTQYF.

The chain combines TRBV2 with TRBJ1-1; the match to TRBD1 covers 7 bases. The CDR3 consists of 14 residues. V trimming: 6 bases; J trimming: 3 bases; junction bases outside the gene matches: 7. The germline V gene has CDR1 SNHLY and CDR2 FYNNEI. CDR3 residues: CASRRGPGDTEAFF. CDR3 bases: TGTGCCAGCAGGAGGGGGCCAGGGGACACTGAAGCTTTCTTT.

The chain recombines TRBV14 with TRBJ1-3; D is unclear. With 4 bases removed from V and 0 bases from J, the gap between germline ends came to 10 bases. This CDR3 region has 15 residues. The germline gives CDR1 SGHDN, CDR2 FVKESK. The CDR3 bases are TGTGCCAGCAGCCTGAGAGCCGGCTCTGGAAACACCATATATTTT. This codes for CASSLRAGSGNTIYF.

The sample holds a few counts of this clone. The chain has TRBV7-8 and TRBJ1-1; D is uncertain. The CDR3 totals 12 residues. The V end was cut by 2 bases, the J end by 5 bases, with 6 bases between. From germline, CDR1 is SGHVS and CDR2 FQNEAQ. Here the CDR3 DNA reads TGTGCCAGCAGCTTAATCTCTACTGAAGCTTTCTTT. Translated, it gives CASSLISTEAFF.

V gene TRBV5-1 combines with J gene TRBJ2-7; 12 bases align to TRBD2. This CDR3 comprises 21 residues. CDR1 SGHRS and CDR2 YFSETQ come from the germline V gene. Losses at the gene ends were 0 bases for V and 0 bases for J; bases not matched to a gene: 16. Here the CDR3 DNA reads TGCGCCAGCAGCTTGGGGAGACCGGGACTAGCGGGTGTCAGTAGCTCCTACGAGCAGTACTTC. This sequence encodes CASSLGRPGLAGVSSSYEQYF.